This record looks at one T cell receptor beta chain sequence and its context. The antigen remains undetermined. Trimming at V came to 7 bases and at J to 8 bases, leaving 21 bases not matched to a gene. CDR3 length equals 19 residues. Germline V gene lookup returns CDR1 SGHAT and CDR2 FQNNGV. Unique molecular identifiers were built into the TCR beta cDNA libraries. Approximately 0.5 million cDNA molecules were recovered from an input of roughly 0.95 to 11 million T cells. TCRdb processed the PCR reads anew with MiXCR; each CDR3 protein has one entry. This table holds about 540,000 distinct CDR3 sequences, roughly 34% found once. The record originates from a study of post-analysis software for immune sequencing data. Whole-study context: Relapsing-remitting, secondary progressive and progressive-relapsing forms made up the multiple sclerosis disease courses.

Study results and caveats: Those samples that were prepared in the same batch co-clustered strongly by F measure. Patients showed TRBV5-6, TRBV5-1 and TRBV20-1 among 4 or 5 TRBV segments more frequent than in controls. The normalized Chao1 diversity of multiple sclerosis patients was significantly lower than that of controls.

The chain uses TRBV11-2 and TRBJ2-1; 12 bases fit TRBD2. The clonotype comes from a girl between 2 and 17 years old with multiple sclerosis. Sequenced material: blood. The CDR3 loop reads CASIHRGWELAGGRDEQFF. As DNA, the CDR3 is TGTGCCAGCATTCACCGGGGTTGGGAACTAGCGGGGGGCCGGGATGAGCAGTTCTTC.